Below, 13 T cell receptor beta chains from the same sample are listed, as sequenced in a study of regulatory T cells in long-lasting Graves disease. Time point denoted: persistent/refractory GD, antithyroid drugs over 5 years with positive TRAb. The TCR library used RNA extracted from PBMCs. Arm-PCR of CDR3 regions and iRepertoire HTBI primers were used to build TCR beta libraries. MiXCR, applied by TCRdb to the multiplex PCR reads, yields one record per CDR3 protein. The sample shows under 450,000 distinct CDR3 sequences, 23% of them seen only once. This specimen was peripheral blood mononuclear cells (PBMCs), taken when the disease was refractory, from a patient treated with antithyroid drugs. These receptors came from a female donor with Graves disease.

The chain combines TRBV5-1 with TRBJ2-7; D remains ambiguous. The V and J ends lost 7 bases and 4 bases respectively, with 9 bases between them. The CDR3 runs 11 residues. The germline V gene has CDR1 SGHRS and CDR2 YFSETQ. CDR3 in amino acids: CASGHGYEQYF. Here the CDR3 DNA reads TGCGCCAGCGGCCACGGGTACGAGCAGTACTTC.

This clonotype was counted many times. The genes are TRBV4-1 and TRBJ2-5; 8 nucleotides line up with TRBD1. Losses at the gene ends were 4 bases for V and 2 bases for J; bases not matched to a gene: 6. The CDR3 loop spans 15 amino acids. Germline CDR1 reads MGHRA; CDR2 reads YSYEKL. CDR3 in amino acids: CASSRGTGSQETQYF. The CDR3 DNA is TGCGCCAGCAGCCGAGGGACAGGTTCTCAAGAGACCCAGTACTTC.

V usage is TRBV12-3 or TRBV12-4 and J usage is TRBJ2-5; D call uncertain. CDR3 length equals 14 residues. Trimming stripped 2 bases from V and 4 bases from J, with 11 bases between. The CDR3 sequence is CASSLLGRRETQYF. In nucleotides, the CDR3 is TGTGCCAGCAGTTTACTCGGGCGGCGAGAGACCCAGTACTTC.

This clonotype has just a few counts. The chain has TRBV19 and TRBJ1-5; D is perhaps TRBD1 (6 bases). Germline V CDR1 and CDR2: LNHDA, SQIVND (reference sequence). The V and J ends lost 7 bases and 5 bases respectively, with 12 bases between them. CDR3 length: 13 amino acids. This CDR3 reads CASKGQGYQPQHF. In DNA form, the CDR3 reads TGTGCCAGTAAGGGCCAGGGGTATCAGCCCCAGCATTTT.

The rearrangement joins TRBV6-1 to TRBJ2-4, with D perhaps matching TRBD2 (6 bases). The CDR3 sequence is 15 residues long. Germline assignment: CDR1 MNHNS and CDR2 SASEGT. V was clipped by 6 bases and J by 0 bases, with 12 bases between them. This CDR3 reads CASSPSGVAKNIQYF. In DNA form, the CDR3 reads TGTGCCAGCAGCCCCTCGGGAGTAGCCAAAAACATTCAGTACTTC.

This clonotype has at least ten counts. V gene TRBV12-3 or TRBV12-4 combines with J gene TRBJ1-2; no firm D call. The CDR3 is 12 amino acids. V was trimmed by 1 base and J by 5 bases, leaving 5 bases between them. This CDR3 is CASSLELYGYTF. DNA for the CDR3: TGTGCCAGCAGTTTAGAACTGTATGGCTACACCTTC.

As regards this clonotype: A much more abundant neighbour one base away suggests this may be a read error. V is TRBV6-1 and J is TRBJ1-2; D might be TRBD1 (6 bases). Per germline, CDR1 MNHNS and CDR2 SASEGT. This CDR3 has 15 residues. This chain's CDR3 is CSSTFSAAGEYGYTF. The DNA for the CDR3 is TGTTCCAGCACCTTCTCCGCGGCAGGGGAGTATGGCTACACCTTC.

This clonotype was counted at least ten times. In nucleotides, the CDR3 is TGTGCCAGCAGTACCGGACTAGCGGCTACTGTTGTTTGGGGGGATGAGCAGTTCTTC. Amino acids: CASSTGLAATVVWGDEQFF. This chain joins TRBV6-1 and TRBJ2-1; 10 bases match TRBD2. The trim removed 5 bases at V and 8 bases at J, leaving 21 bases unmatched. The CDR3 has 19 residues. From germline, CDR1 is MNHNS and CDR2 SASEGT.

This clonotype was counted only a few times. The chain links TRBV19 to TRBJ2-2; no clear D gene. CDR3 size: 14 residues. Trimming left V 6 bases short and J 1 base short, with 9 bases between. Germline V gene sequence: CDR1 LNHDA, CDR2 SQIVND (reference sequence). The CDR3 spells CASRSRRNTGELFF. The CDR3 DNA follows: TGTGCCAGTAGAAGTAGGAGGAACACCGGGGAGCTGTTTTTT.

This clonotype was observed a handful of times. In DNA form, the CDR3 reads TGCGCCAGCAGCCCCGGTCAGTCCGGGAACACTGAAGCTTTCTTT. Protein: CASSPGQSGNTEAFF. This chain links TRBV5-1 with TRBJ1-1; D unclear. The V end was cut by 4 bases, the J end by 1 base, with 14 bases between. This CDR3 has 15 residues. Germline assignment: CDR1 SGHRS and CDR2 YFSETQ.

This clonotype has more than one count but fewer than ten. The genes are TRBV5-1 and TRBJ1-1; tentatively, D is TRBD1 (5 bases). CDR1 and CDR2 from the germline V gene are SGHRS and YFSETQ. The CDR3 extends over 15 amino acids. V lost 4 bases to trimming and J lost 6 bases, with 19 bases between them. CDR3 protein: CASSEAWGTGPEAFF. CDR3 bases: TGCGCCAGCAGCGAAGCTTGGGGGACCGGACCTGAAGCTTTCTTT.

In this sample, this clonotype turned up a few times. The genes are TRBV28 and TRBJ2-1; 7 bases line up with TRBD1. The CDR3 has 16 residues. V shed 6 bases and J 4 bases; nucleotides not matched to a gene: 12. The germline V gene has CDR1 MDHEN and CDR2 SYDVKM. CDR3 in DNA: TGTGCCAGCAGGACTGACAGGGCAGAGCTGTACAATGAGCAGTTCTTC. This sequence encodes CASRTDRAELYNEQFF.

Concerning this clonotype itself: At one boundary the junction diverges from the germline segment, which might be a read error. The chain carries TRBV7-9 and TRBJ2-3, with D perhaps matching TRBD2 (5 bases). The CDR3 totals 12 residues. The germline V gene encodes CDR1 SEHNR and CDR2 FQNEAQ (reference sequence). CDR3: CSSVASSDTQYF. CDR3 nucleotide sequence: TGTTCCAGCGTCGCTAGCTCCGATACGCAGTATTTT.